The 14 T cell receptor beta chains presented below share a single source sample, sequenced in a study of T cells after yellow fever vaccination. TCRdb analysed the 5' RACE reads with MiXCR anew, one entry per CDR3 protein. Among about 350,000 distinct CDR3 sequences, over 3.5% were seen once, and the ten largest hold roughly 24%. The input for sequencing was PBMCs, taken 5 days after the yellow fever booster vaccination. Source of these receptors: a man aged 18 to 29 who received the YFV17D yellow fever vaccine.

This clonotype was counted many times. The genes are TRBV4-2 and TRBJ1-2; D unresolved. Germline V gene sequence: CDR1 LGHNA, CDR2 YNFKEQ. V lost 8 bases and J lost 6, with 16 bases in between. The CDR3 covers 13 residues. The CDR3 is CASGKAGLHGYTF. The CDR3 DNA reads TGTGCCAGCGGAAAAGCCGGACTGCATGGCTACACCTTC.

This clonotype was counted ten times or more. This chain connects TRBV5-1 to TRBJ2-2; no clear D. CDR3 length equals 15 residues. The V end was cut by 1 base, the J end by 0 bases, with 7 bases between. Germline V gene lookup returns CDR1 SGHRS and CDR2 YFSETQ. The CDR3 loop reads CASSLSSANTGELFF. The CDR3 nucleotides are TGCGCCAGCAGCTTGAGCTCGGCGAACACCGGGGAGCTGTTTTTT.

This clonotype was seen more than once but under ten times. The rearrangement links TRBV6-2 or TRBV6-3 to TRBJ1-6, with D unclear. Germline assignment: CDR1 MNHEY and CDR2 SVGEGT. V lost 4 bases and J lost 7, with 11 bases in between. The CDR3 totals 14 residues. DNA for the CDR3: TGTGCCAGCAGTTTGATTTGGCAGAATTCACCCCTCCACTTT. It yields the protein CASSLIWQNSPLHF.

Many counts were recorded for this clonotype. The V gene is TRBV19, the J gene TRBJ2-2; 8 positions match TRBD2. From germline, CDR1 is LNHDA and CDR2 SQIVND (reference sequence). The CDR3 has 15 residues. The ends lost 6 bases at V and 8 bases at J; junction bases unmatched: 11. In nucleotides, the CDR3 is TGTGCCAGTAGAAGGTCGCGGGGGGCATCAGGGGAGCTGTTTTTT. It yields the protein CASRRSRGASGELFF.

The chain has TRBV4-1 and TRBJ1-5; possible D gene TRBD1, 6 bases. This CDR3 region has 16 residues. Trimming pared 1 base from V and 3 bases from J, leaving 13 bases between. Germline CDR1 and CDR2: MGHRA and YSYEKL. The CDR3 bases are TGCGCCAGCAGCCAAGTTTCCAGGGGCCTCAATCAGCCCCAGCATTTT. Its protein product is CASSQVSRGLNQPQHF.

This clonotype was found many times. The gene calls are TRBV12-5 and TRBJ1-2; 7 positions agree with TRBD1. Per germline, CDR1 LGHNT and CDR2 FRNRAP. Trimming took 6 bases from V and 1 from J; bases not matched to a gene: 8. The CDR3 runs to 15 residues. CDR3 region: CASGHKDRFNYGYTF. For the CDR3, the DNA is TGTGCTAGTGGCCACAAGGACAGGTTTAACTATGGCTACACCTTC. Filled out from reference TRBV12-5 and TRBJ1-2, the complete variable domain reads DARVTQTPRHKVTEMGQEVTMRCQPILGHNTVFWYRQTMMQGLELLAYFRNRAPLDDSGMPKDRFSAEMPDATLATLKIQPSEPRDSAVYFCASGHKDRFNYGYTFGSGTRLTVV.

In its sample, this clonotype was seen a few times. The CDR3 nucleotides are TGCGCCAGCAGCCAATCATGGGACAGGGTGAATGAGCAGTTCTTC. Protein product: CASSQSWDRVNEQFF. The V gene is TRBV4-3, the J gene TRBJ2-1; 9 positions agree with TRBD1. This CDR3 region has 15 residues. V dropped 2 bases and J dropped 7; count of bases not matched to a gene: 6. The germline V gene encodes CDR1 LGHNA and CDR2 YSLEER.

In this sample, this clonotype turned up many times. The rearrangement joins TRBV29-1 to TRBJ2-1; 9 bases match TRBD1. The CDR3 sequence is 16 residues long. Germline CDR1 SQVTM, CDR2 ANQGSEA. V was pared by 1 base and J by 5 bases, with 9 bases of the junction left unmatched. CDR3 in amino acids: CSVEGPGQGGHNEQFF. In DNA form, the CDR3 reads TGCAGCGTTGAAGGCCCGGGACAGGGCGGACACAATGAGCAGTTCTTC.

V and J are TRBV20-1 and TRBJ2-7, with 10 nucleotides matching TRBD1. The junction had 13 bases not matched to a gene; V was cut back by 2 bases and J by 6 bases. This CDR3 spans 16 amino acids. Germline values: CDR1 DFQATT, CDR2 SNEGSKA (reference sequence). Written as DNA, the CDR3 is TGCAGTGCTAGACAATTTGGGACAGGGGATCTATCCGAGCAGTACGTC. It specifies CSARQFGTGDLSEQYV.

The chain uses TRBV7-9 and TRBJ2-1, with 7 bases matching TRBD1. Germline trimming cut 11 bases from V and 8 bases from J; bases unmatched to any gene: 6. The CDR3 is made up of 11 amino acids. In germline, CDR1 is SEHNR, CDR2 FQNEAQ (reference sequence). CDR3 in amino acids: CAVQGIDEQFF. In DNA form, the CDR3 reads TGTGCCGTACAGGGGATCGATGAGCAGTTCTTC. The full variable domain, completed using reference TRBV7-9 and TRBJ2-1, is DTGVSQNPRHKITKRGQNVTFRCDPISEHNRLYWYRQTLGQGPEFLTYFQNEAQLEKSRLLSDRFSAERPKGSFSTLEIQRTEQGDSAMYLCAVQGIDEQFFGPGTRLTVL.

This clonotype was seen many times. V and J are TRBV6-5 and TRBJ2-3, with a tentative D call TRBD1 (6 bases). Trimming removed 2 bases from V and 3 bases from J, with 12 bases in between. Looked up from germline, CDR1 is MNHEY and CDR2 is SVGAGI. This CDR3 has 15 residues. The CDR3 sequence: CASSYGRGVTDTQYF. The DNA for the CDR3 is TGTGCCAGCAGTTACGGCAGGGGTGTTACAGATACGCAGTATTTT.

In this sample, this clonotype turned up many times. This chain uses TRBV20-1 with TRBJ1-1, with D perhaps TRBD1 (6 bases). This CDR3 is 14 amino acids long. CDR1 is DFQATT, CDR2 SNEGSKA, per germline (reference sequence). V dropped 6 bases and J dropped 1 base, with 15 bases sitting between them. CDR3 amino acids: CSAPKPQGNTEAFF. The CDR3 region has the DNA TGCAGTGCCCCAAAACCACAGGGGAACACTGAAGCTTTCTTT.

J is TRBJ2-7 and V is TRBV20-1, with 7 bases aligning to TRBD1. The germline gives CDR1 DFQATT, CDR2 SNEGSKA (reference sequence). The J segment lost 2 bases and the V segment lost 1 base, leaving 2 bases of the junction unmatched. There are 13 residues in the CDR3. CDR3: CSARGQGAYEQYV. The CDR3 bases are TGCAGTGCTAGAGGACAGGGAGCCTACGAGCAGTACGTC.

This chain links TRBV14 with TRBJ1-2; D remains ambiguous. Trimming took off 1 base at V and 2 bases at J, with 8 bases between the two ends. In germline, CDR1 is SGHDN, CDR2 FVKESK. The CDR3 consists of 14 residues. CDR3 protein: CASSQVGFNYGYTF. The CDR3 bases are TGTGCCAGCAGCCAAGTCGGCTTCAACTATGGCTACACCTTC.